The clone carrying this T cell receptor (beta chain) appeared a few times. Its antigen is not identified. The sample belongs to a study of regulatory T cells in long-lasting Graves disease. Study-level findings and limits: Only peripheral blood was studied, not thyroid tissue.

The time point here: persistent/refractory GD, antithyroid drugs over 5 years with positive TRAb. Scientists built the TCR library using RNA that was extracted from PBMCs. Patients were from an endocrinology department in Xi'an, China. Germline V CDR1 and CDR2: SGHTA, FQGNSA. Unmatched junction bases numbered 8, after V lost 5 bases and J lost 11 bases. CDR3 length: 14 amino acids. The TCR beta library used iRepertoire HTBI primers with Arm-PCR amplification of CDR3. Each CDR3 protein is one row after TCRdb ran MiXCR on the multiplex PCR reads. The profile shows some 450,000 distinct CDR3 sequences, 23% of them singletons.

The chain recombines TRBV7-2 with TRBJ2-1, with 11 bases matching TRBD2. This sequence was found in a female donor with Graves disease. Material: peripheral blood mononuclear cells (PBMCs), obtained when the disease was refractory, from a patient treated with antithyroid drugs. The CDR3 reads CASSQATSGSQQFF. The CDR3 region has the DNA TGTGCCAGCAGCCAGGCAACTAGCGGGAGTCAGCAGTTCTTC.